Here is one TCR beta chain with its context. Antigen: not known. At one of its ends the junction is not consistent with the germline gene, which may arise from a read error. The sample is drawn from a study of blood T cells in healthy people across ages. Study-level findings and limits: The study regarded diversity estimates from one million T cells as underestimates. Age advanced and TCR beta diversity per million T cells fell, roughly linearly.

At least 5 micrograms of total RNA were extracted per sample. This CDR3 has 14 residues. CDR1 is SGHTA, CDR2 FQGNSA, per germline. PCR was performed a second time for about 7 to 11 cycles using a sample-barcoded 5' primer and a J-beta primer mix. Each CDR3 protein gets one entry after TCRdb re-called the 5' RACE reads with MiXCR. The repertoire has fewer than 2,000,000 distinct CDR3 sequences, roughly 32% of them found once; the top ten carry around 11%. Sequencing was done on a sample of blood. The clonotype comes from a woman younger than 45 in good health. The V and J genes are TRBV7-2 and TRBJ2-1, with D unclear. In nucleotides, the CDR3 is TGTGCCAGCAGCTTAGCAGGACCCAACAATGAGCGGTTCTTC. This translates into CASSLAGPNNERFF.